The present entry profiles one T cell receptor beta chain with its context. In the original processing: Reference gene primer amplification yielded estimated nucleated cell counts. Data came from immunoSEQ multiplex PCR; TCRdb stores just in-frame clones and leaves some out. V and J calls and clone size are as listed in that table; D and trimming were resolved from the DNA. The sample includes 150,000 or so clones, roughly four fifths of them seen just once. The sample comes from a study of blood T cell repertoires in COVID-19. Study-level background: The United States, Italy and Spain supplied acute and convalescent COVID-19 samples. Sources were T cells, B-cell-depleted T cells, or PBMCs; the material itself was cDNA or gDNA.

This CDR3 has 15 amino acids. Germline V gene lookup returns CDR1 SGHRS and CDR2 YFSETQ. The J segment lost 4 bases and the V segment lost 3 bases, leaving 7 bases of the junction unmatched. The sample taken for sequencing was peripheral blood. This sequence originates from a human donor with acute or convalescent COVID-19. The donor label of this sample is uncertain. The chain joins TRBV5-1 to TRBJ1-1; TRBD1 agrees at 9 bases. As DNA, the CDR3 is TGCGCCAGCAGCTCCTGGACAGGGGCCAGCACTGAAGCTTTCTTT. Its translation: CASSSWTGASTEAFF.